These 8 T cell receptor beta chains originate from one sample sequenced in a study of T cell responses to AZD1222 COVID-19 vaccine. Sequenced by immunoSEQ multiplex PCR; TCRdb stores in-frame clones only, minus some. The sample shows approximately 190,000 clones, approximately 92% of them seen only once. This sample comprised peripheral blood, obtained on day 0 of AZD1222 vaccination. These receptors all come from an adult in good health.

The rearrangement links TRBV4-1 to TRBJ1-2, with TRBD1 matching 10 bases. The germline V gene has CDR1 MGHRA and CDR2 YSYEKL. V lost 4 bases to trimming and J lost 7 bases; unmatched junction nucleotides: 9. This CDR3 comprises 15 residues. CDR3 DNA sequence: TGCGCCAGCAGCCCCCGGGACAGGGGATCTGTTGGCTACACCTTC. Its translation is CASSPRDRGSVGYTF.

V gene TRBV24-1 combines with J gene TRBJ1-2, with a possible D match to TRBD1 (6 bases). Germline lookup yields CDR1 KGHDR and CDR2 SFDVKD. V lost 1 base and J lost 7, with 12 bases in between. This CDR3 has 14 amino acids. The CDR3 protein is CATSDLWGLSGYTF. The CDR3 coding sequence is TGTGCCACCAGTGATTTATGGGGGCTGAGTGGCTACACCTTC.

The V call is TRBV7-9, the J call TRBJ1-1; 9 nucleotides match TRBD1. Germline CDR1 SEHNR, CDR2 FQNEAQ (reference sequence). V shed 5 bases and J 3 bases; nucleotides not matched to a gene: 13. The CDR3 sequence is 17 residues long. The DNA for the CDR3 is TGTGCCAGCAGCACACACCGGGACAGGGAGGTAGACACTGAAGCTTTCTTT. It is translated as CASSTHRDREVDTEAFF.

This chain joins TRBV14 and TRBJ2-5, with a weak D call TRBD1 (6 bases). Between the trimmed V and J ends, which lost 6 bases and 5 bases, there was a span of 13 bases. Germline V gene lookup returns CDR1 SGHDN and CDR2 FVKESK. This CDR3 is 13 amino acids long. CDR3 loop: CASRSGQWETQYF. Written as DNA, the CDR3 is TGTGCCAGCAGATCCGGACAGTGGGAGACCCAGTACTTC.

This sequence joins TRBV9 and TRBJ2-6; D not certain. The CDR3 totals 15 residues. The V end was cut by 3 bases, the J end by 2 bases, with 9 bases between. CDR1 is SGDLS and CDR2 is YYNGEE in the germline V gene. Here the CDR3 reads CASSAQTAGANVLTF. The CDR3, as DNA: TGTGCCAGCAGCGCCCAAACCGCTGGGGCCAACGTCCTGACTTTC.

This clone was counted between two and nine times. The rearrangement uses TRBV7-8 and TRBJ1-2; 9 nucleotides align to TRBD1. The CDR3 covers 13 residues. Germline loops: CDR1 SGHVS, CDR2 FQNEAQ. The V segment lost 4 bases and the J segment 6 bases; nucleotides outside the gene matches: 3. The CDR3, as DNA: TGTGCCAGCAGCTCCGGGACAGGGAATGGCTACACCTTC. Translated: CASSSGTGNGYTF.

As regards this clone: Other DNA sequences from this sample encode an identical CDR3 as well. The rearrangement uses TRBV24-1 and TRBJ2-3, with D uncertain. Deletions cut 2 bases from V and 3 bases from J, with 5 bases between. The germline gives CDR1 KGHDR, CDR2 SFDVKD. The length of the CDR3 is 13 residues. This CDR3 is CATSDSRTDTQYF. The CDR3 nucleotides are TGTGCCACCAGTGATTCACGTACAGATACGCAGTATTTT.

This chain connects TRBV5-1 to TRBJ1-2; 7 nucleotides line up with TRBD1. J was trimmed by 8 bases and V by 4 bases; bases with no gene match: 14. CDR3 length: 15 residues. The germline V gene encodes CDR1 SGHRS and CDR2 YFSETQ. CDR3 in amino acids: CASSPQAGQPTGYTF. The CDR3 DNA follows: TGCGCCAGCAGCCCTCAGGCGGGACAGCCTACCGGCTACACCTTC.